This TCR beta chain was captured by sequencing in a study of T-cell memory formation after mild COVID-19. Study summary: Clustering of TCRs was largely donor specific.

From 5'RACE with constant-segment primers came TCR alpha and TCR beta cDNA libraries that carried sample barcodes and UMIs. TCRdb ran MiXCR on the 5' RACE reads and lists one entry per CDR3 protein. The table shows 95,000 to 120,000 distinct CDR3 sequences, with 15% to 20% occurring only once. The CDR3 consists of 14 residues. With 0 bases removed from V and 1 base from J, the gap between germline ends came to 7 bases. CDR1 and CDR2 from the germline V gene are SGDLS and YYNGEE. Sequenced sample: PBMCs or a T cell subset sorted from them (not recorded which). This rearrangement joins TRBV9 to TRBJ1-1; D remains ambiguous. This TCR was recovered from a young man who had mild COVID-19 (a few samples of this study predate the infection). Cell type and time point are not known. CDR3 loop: CASSVGPGNTEAFF. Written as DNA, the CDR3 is TGTGCCAGCAGCGTAGGTCCAGGGAACACTGAAGCTTTCTTT. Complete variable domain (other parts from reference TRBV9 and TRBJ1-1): DSGVTQTPKHLITATGQRVTLRCSPRSGDLSVYWYQQSLDQGLQFLIQYYNGEERAKGNILERFSAQQFPDLHSELNLSSLELGDSALYFCASSVGPGNTEAFFGQGTRLTVV.